This T cell receptor beta chain was sequenced during a study of blood T cell repertoires in COVID-19. Study as a whole: Sites across the United States, Italy and Spain contributed samples from acute and convalescent COVID-19. In each case, the material was cDNA or gDNA derived from T cells, B-cell-depleted T cells, or PBMCs.

Per the study methods: Reference gene primers were amplified, and this amplification served to estimate nucleated cell counts. Profiled with immunoSEQ multiplex PCR; TCRdb holds only in-frame clones, not every one. V, J and clone size are those of that table, while D and trimming were read from the DNA. This table has about 160,000 clones, 85% to 90% appearing once. Seattle's cohort entered during active infection and was followed longitudinally. The CDR3 totals 14 residues. Per the germline V gene, CDR1 is LGHDT and CDR2 is YNNKEL (reference sequence). The junction had 2 bases not matched to a gene; V was cut back by 4 bases and J by 3 bases.

The TCR sequence derives from a man between 18 and 29 years old with COVID-19, enrolled during active disease. V gene TRBV3-1 (or the pseudogene TRBV3-2) combines with J gene TRBJ2-7, with 11 nucleotides matching TRBD2. Sequencing was done on a sample of peripheral blood. The CDR3 protein is CASSPGTSGYEQYF. Here the CDR3 DNA reads TGTGCCAGCAGCCCGGGGACTAGCGGCTACGAGCAGTACTTC.